The 20 T cell receptor beta chains below come from one sample, sequenced in a study of T cell changes during pregnancy in multiple sclerosis. Measured with immunoSEQ multiplex PCR; TCRdb has only the in-frame clones, and not every one. The sample yields 79,000 or so clones, approximately 89% seen once. The input for sequencing was peripheral blood, taken in the first trimester of pregnancy. The receptor source for this set is a female donor in good health, enrolled as a control in a pregnancy study.

V usage is TRBV4-1 and J usage is TRBJ1-1; a weak D match, TRBD1 (6 bases). Trimming cost V 4 bases and J 1 base, with 10 bases left between them. The CDR3 is 14 residues long. Germline-derived CDR1 and CDR2 are MGHRA and YSYEKL. The CDR3 sequence is CASSPMTGNTEAFF. The CDR3 DNA follows: TGCGCCAGCAGCCCGATGACAGGGAACACTGAAGCTTTCTTT.

In DNA form, the CDR3 reads TGTGCCAGCAGTTCCTGGGACAGAACTCTAAACTATGGCTACACCTTC. The encoded protein is CASSSWDRTLNYGYTF. The chain links TRBV7-2 to TRBJ1-2, with 7 bases matching TRBD1. The CDR3 runs to 16 residues. CDR1 SGHTA and CDR2 FQGNSA come from the germline V gene. Losses at the gene ends were 6 bases for V and 2 bases for J; bases not matched to a gene: 12.

This clone appeared once. The chain is built from TRBV7-3 and TRBJ2-5, with 8 nucleotides matching TRBD2. V was clipped by 6 bases and J by 5 bases; unmatched bases: 8. The germline V gene has CDR1 SGHTA and CDR2 FQGTGA. This CDR3 contains 14 residues. CDR3 region: CASSLSGGSETQYF. The CDR3 DNA is TGTGCCAGCAGTCTCTCGGGGGGGAGTGAGACCCAGTACTTC.

The gene calls are TRBV5-4 and TRBJ1-2, with 8 bases fitting TRBD1. CDR3 length: 14 residues. V trimming: 3 bases; J trimming: 6 bases; junction bases outside the gene matches: 7. CDR1 and CDR2 from the germline V gene are SGHNT and YYREEE (reference sequence). The CDR3 sequence: CASSYPTGENGYTF. The DNA of the CDR3 is TGTGCCAGCAGCTACCCGACAGGGGAGAATGGCTACACCTTC.

The rearrangement links TRBV5-5 to TRBJ1-1, with no clear D. V lost 4 bases and J lost 5, with 9 bases in between. The CDR3 length is 12 residues. Per germline, CDR1 SGHKS and CDR2 YYEKEE (reference sequence). The CDR3 protein is CASSREVTEAFF. CDR3 sequence (DNA): TGTGCCAGCAGCCGGGAGGTGACTGAAGCTTTCTTT.

This chain connects TRBV25-1 to TRBJ1-2, with D possibly being TRBD1 (5 bases). V lost 3 bases, J lost 7 bases, and 21 bases lay in between. The CDR3 runs 16 residues. The germline V gene encodes CDR1 MGHDK and CDR2 SYGVNS. The CDR3: CASSDPRRFGAAGYTF. In DNA, the CDR3 is TGTGCCAGCAGTGACCCCCGACGTTTTGGGGCGGCTGGCTACACCTTC.

This clone was observed a single time. This sequence joins TRBV6-5 and TRBJ1-5; D unresolved. V lost 6 bases to trimming and J lost 0 bases, with 12 bases between them. The CDR3 consists of 15 residues. Germline loops: CDR1 MNHEY, CDR2 SVGAGI. CDR3 nucleotide sequence: TGTGCCAGCAGAATAACACCGAATAGCAATCAGCCCCAGCATTTT. Amino acid sequence: CASRITPNSNQPQHF.

The chain couples TRBV2 to TRBJ2-7; 7 nucleotides align to TRBD1. The germline gives CDR1 SNHLY, CDR2 FYNNEI. This CDR3 spans 13 amino acids. The V segment lost 6 bases and the J segment 1 base; nucleotides outside the gene matches: 3. The CDR3 coding sequence is TGTGCCAGCAGACTGGGACAGTCCTACGAGCAGTACTTC. Amino acids: CASRLGQSYEQYF.

The CDR3 protein is CASSQGLGGTLESQYF. The DNA of the CDR3 is TGCGCCAGCAGCCAGGGACTAGGCGGGACCCTAGAATCCCAGTACTTC. This chain connects TRBV4-1 to TRBJ2-5, with TRBD2 identical over 8 bases. After removal of 3 bases from V and 9 bases from J, the junction contained 15 bases not matched to a gene. Germline V gene lookup returns CDR1 MGHRA and CDR2 YSYEKL. There are 16 residues in the CDR3.

The V gene is TRBV30, the J gene TRBJ1-3; TRBD1 might be the D (6 bases). With 2 bases removed from V and 0 bases from J, the gap between germline ends came to 11 bases. The CDR3 extends over 15 amino acids. CDR1 is GTSNPN, CDR2 SVGIG, per germline (reference sequence). CDR3 in DNA: TGTGCCTGGAGTTGGGACAAGCACTCTGGAAACACCATATATTTT. Its protein product is CAWSWDKHSGNTIYF.

The chain is built from TRBV9 and TRBJ2-3, with 10 bases identical to TRBD2. This CDR3 has 15 residues. CDR1 and CDR2 from the germline V gene are SGDLS and YYNGEE. The V and J ends lost 2 bases and 2 bases, in that order; junction bases with no gene match: 2. The CDR3 DNA is TGTGCCAGCAGCGTGAGCGGGGGGGACACAGATACGCAGTATTTT. Protein sequence: CASSVSGGDTDTQYF.

The rearrangement links TRBV5-4 to TRBJ1-1; D not certain. The V gene lost 4 bases and the J gene lost 7 bases, with 14 bases spanning the gap. The length of the CDR3 is 13 residues. Germline CDR1 reads SGHNT; CDR2 reads YYREEE (reference sequence). The CDR3 is CASSTEDRDEAFF. Written as DNA, the CDR3 is TGTGCCAGCAGCACGGAGGACCGTGATGAAGCTTTCTTT. The whole variable domain, filled in from reference TRBV5-4 and TRBJ1-1, reads ETGVTQSPTHLIKTRGQQVTLRCSSQSGHNTVSWYQQALGQGPQFIFQYYREEENGRGNFPPRFSGLQFPNYSSELNVNALELDDSALYLCASSTEDRDEAFFGQGTRLTVV.

J is TRBJ1-2 and V is TRBV7-3; D gene uncertain. Germline V CDR1 and CDR2: SGHTA, FQGTGA. The CDR3 runs to 19 residues. V shed 0 bases and J shed 6 bases, with 26 bases lying between them. The CDR3 nucleotides are TGTGCCAGCAGCTTAACGAGGGAGAGGCTACCGGCCCGTCTTAATGGCTACACCTTC. The encoded protein is CASSLTRERLPARLNGYTF. Supplemented by reference TRBV7-3 and TRBJ1-2, the full variable domain reads GAGVSQTPSNKVTEKGKYVELRCDPISGHTALYWYRQSLGQGPEFLIYFQGTGAADDSGLPNDRFFAVRPEGSVSTLKIQRTERGDSAVYLCASSLTRERLPARLNGYTFGSGTRLTVV.

The CDR3 sequence: CASSQHTGNYGYTF. CDR3 coding DNA: TGTGCCAGCAGTCAACACACCGGGAACTATGGCTACACCTTC. This chain links TRBV28 with TRBJ1-2; D gene ambiguous. Trimming cost V 5 bases and J 2 bases, with 12 bases left between them. This CDR3 is built from 14 residues. Germline V CDR1 and CDR2: MDHEN, SYDVKM.

The chain links TRBV5-6 to TRBJ1-2; 10 bases fit TRBD1. Germline loops: CDR1 SGHDT, CDR2 YYEEEE. V lost 5 bases to trimming and J lost 4 bases; unmatched junction nucleotides: 8. The CDR3 covers 15 residues. The CDR3 sequence is CASRVSGTGVYGYTF. CDR3 bases: TGTGCCAGCAGGGTCTCCGGGACAGGGGTCTATGGCTACACCTTC.

The chain uses TRBV12-5 and TRBJ1-2; 8 nucleotides match TRBD1. Trimming cost V 5 bases and J 8 bases; bases outside gene matches: 7. The CDR3 totals 13 residues. Germline V CDR1 and CDR2: LGHNT, FRNRAP. The CDR3, as DNA: TGTGCTAGTGGTGATCAGGGGGCGCAGGGCTACACCTTC. It is translated as CASGDQGAQGYTF. Drawing the rest from reference TRBV12-5 and TRBJ1-2, the complete variable domain is DARVTQTPRHKVTEMGQEVTMRCQPILGHNTVFWYRQTMMQGLELLAYFRNRAPLDDSGMPKDRFSAEMPDATLATLKIQPSEPRDSAVYFCASGDQGAQGYTFGSGTRLTVV.

CDR3 DNA: TGTGCCAGCAGTTCATCCTGGACACTTCCTGGTACGCAGTATTTT. Translation gives CASSSSWTLPGTQYF. The chain carries TRBV27 and TRBJ2-3, with D perhaps matching TRBD1 (5 bases). V dropped 4 bases and J dropped 8 bases, with 19 bases sitting between them. There are 15 residues in the CDR3. In germline, CDR1 is MNHEY, CDR2 SMNVEV (reference sequence).

The chain links TRBV4-1 to TRBJ2-2, with 14 bases matching TRBD2. V gave up 0 bases and J gave up 5 bases; unmatched junction bases: 8. Germline V gives CDR1 MGHRA, CDR2 YSYEKL. The CDR3 loop spans 19 amino acids. CDR3 DNA: TGCGCCAGCAGCCAAGAGAGGGGACTAGCGGGGGCAGGGACCGGGGAGCTGTTTTTT. This sequence encodes CASSQERGLAGAGTGELFF.

This chain connects TRBV18 to TRBJ1-5; 8 positions agree with TRBD1. The V segment lost 2 bases and the J segment 7 bases; nucleotides outside the gene matches: 4. The length of the CDR3 is 14 residues. Germline V gene sequence: CDR1 KGHSH, CDR2 LQKENI. This CDR3 is CASSPSTGDQPQHF. In DNA form, the CDR3 reads TGTGCCAGCTCACCATCGACAGGGGACCAGCCCCAGCATTTT.

The rearrangement links TRBV7-2 to TRBJ1-4; D unresolved. The CDR3 has 12 residues. The germline V and J ends were trimmed by 5 bases and 7 bases, with 8 bases remaining between them. CDR1 and CDR2 (germline): SGHTA, FQGNSA. The CDR3 DNA follows: TGTGCCAGCAGCCTCCCGAGTGAAAAACTGTTTTTT. Protein product: CASSLPSEKLFF.